Listed here are 22 T cell receptor beta chains from one sample, sequenced in a study of T cell responses to AZD1222 COVID-19 vaccine. Using immunoSEQ multiplex PCR, the repertoire was profiled, and TCRdb retains in-frame clones only, with some absent. The sample contains roughly 170,000 clones, 91% of which appear only once. Sequenced material: peripheral blood, taken on day 0 of AZD1222 vaccination. These receptors came from an adult in good health.

V and J are TRBV6-5 and TRBJ2-6, with D tentatively TRBD2 (6 bases). In germline, CDR1 is MNHEY, CDR2 SVGAGI. V lost 6 bases, J lost 0 bases, and 6 bases lay in between. This CDR3 comprises 14 residues. The CDR3 loop reads CASSGSSGANVLTF. Here the CDR3 DNA reads TGTGCCAGCAGCGGGAGCTCTGGGGCCAACGTCCTGACTTTC.

The chain uses TRBV19 and TRBJ1-2, with 7 positions matching TRBD1. The junction had 27 bases not matched to a gene; V was cut back by 3 bases and J by 8 bases. CDR3 length: 20 amino acids. Germline V gives CDR1 LNHDA, CDR2 SQIVND (reference sequence). The CDR3 sequence: CASSIYRGTALQNKIWGYTF. CDR3 bases: TGTGCCAGTAGTATTTATAGGGGGACAGCCCTCCAGAACAAAATATGGGGCTACACCTTC.

The rearrangement uses TRBV4-3 and TRBJ2-3; unclear D gene. Trimming took 1 base from V and 2 from J, leaving 1 base between them. Germline loops: CDR1 LGHNA, CDR2 YSLEER. The CDR3 consists of 12 residues. The CDR3 nucleotides are TGCGCCAGCAGCCAAGCCACAGATACGCAGTATTTT. Protein: CASSQATDTQYF.

This chain joins TRBV28 and TRBJ2-7, with D perhaps matching TRBD2 (5 bases). Germline-derived CDR1 and CDR2 are MDHEN and SYDVKM. V was clipped by 6 bases and J by 0 bases, with 15 bases between them. This CDR3 is 15 amino acids long. The CDR3 DNA is TGTGCCAGCAGCACTAGACGTCGGGGCTCCTACGAGCAGTACTTC. Translating gives CASSTRRRGSYEQYF. The full variable domain, in which reference TRBV28 and TRBJ2-7 provide the parts outside the CDR3, is DVKVTQSSRYLVKRTGEKVFLECVQDMDHENMFWYRQDPGLGLRLIYFSYDVKMKEKGDIPEGYSVSREKKERFSLILESASTNQTSMYLCASSTRRRGSYEQYFGPGTRLTVT.

The genes are TRBV4-2 and TRBJ2-1; 7 bases map to TRBD2. Per the germline V gene, CDR1 is LGHNA and CDR2 is YNFKEQ. The CDR3 spans 15 residues. After removal of 1 base from V and 8 bases from J, the junction contained 8 bases not matched to a gene. The CDR3 DNA is TGTGCCAGCAGCCAAGGACTAGCCGTTGAAGATGAGCAGTTCTTC. The encoded protein is CASSQGLAVEDEQFF.

This sequence joins TRBV21-1 and TRBJ2-7. TRBV21-1 is a pseudogene. The CDR3 is made up of 14 amino acids. The CDR3 sequence: CASAGHLLLYEQYF. The CDR3 nucleotides are TGTGCCAGCGCGGGACACCTCCTCCTCTACGAGCAGTACTTC.

V usage is TRBV7-2 and J usage is TRBJ1-6, with D unresolved. V lost 7 bases and J lost 0, with 7 bases in between. This CDR3 has 14 amino acids. CDR1 is SGHTA and CDR2 is FQGNSA in the germline V gene. The CDR3 bases are TGTGCCAGCAAAGGAAGCTCCTATAATTCACCCCTCCACTTT. This codes for CASKGSSYNSPLHF.

The V call is TRBV6-4, the J call TRBJ1-4, with a possible D match to TRBD1 (5 bases). Germline V lookup: CDR1 MRHNA, CDR2 SNTAGT. The V end lost 2 bases, the J end lost 8 bases, and 12 bases lay between the germline ends. The CDR3 has 14 amino acids. CDR3 sequence (DNA): TGTGCCAGCAGTGACGGGCCTGGGGGAGAAAAACTGTTTTTT. This encodes CASSDGPGGEKLFF.

The gene calls are TRBV9 and TRBJ2-5, with 12 nucleotides matching TRBD2. Germline assignment: CDR1 SGDLS and CDR2 YYNGEE. V lost 0 bases to trimming and J lost 1 base; unmatched junction nucleotides: 4. The CDR3 consists of 17 residues. CDR3: CASSVDPSGGVQETQYF. CDR3 sequence (DNA): TGTGCCAGCAGCGTAGATCCTAGCGGGGGGGTCCAAGAGACCCAGTACTTC.

CDR3 region: CASSSRGFSTDTQYF. For the CDR3, the DNA is TGTGCCAGCAGCTCTCGTGGGTTTAGCACAGATACGCAGTATTTT. V is TRBV11-2 and J is TRBJ2-3; D is unclear. Trimming took 4 bases from V and 0 from J, leaving 11 bases between them. This CDR3 comprises 15 residues. CDR1 SGHAT and CDR2 FQNNGV come from the germline V gene.

The chain links TRBV28 to TRBJ1-6; no reliable D call. V lost 5 bases, J lost 8 bases, and 19 bases lay in between. The CDR3 consists of 16 residues. Germline-derived CDR1 and CDR2 are MDHEN and SYDVKM. The CDR3 loop is CASSLPVRMTDSPLHF. The CDR3 nucleotides are TGTGCCAGCAGTCTCCCCGTAAGAATGACGGATTCACCCCTCCACTTT.

J is TRBJ1-6 and V is TRBV7-2; TRBD1 is a possible D gene (6 bases). The length of the CDR3 is 15 residues. Germline CDR1 and CDR2: SGHTA and FQGNSA. V was trimmed by 5 bases and J by 7 bases, leaving 15 bases between them. CDR3 loop: CASSPQTGLNSPLHF. The CDR3 DNA reads TGTGCCAGCAGCCCGCAAACAGGGTTAAATTCACCCCTCCACTTT.

The sample holds one count of this clone. This chain uses TRBV19 with TRBJ1-5; 7 bases fit TRBD1. CDR1 LNHDA and CDR2 SQIVND come from the germline V gene (reference sequence). V lost 6 bases and J lost 4; bases outside the gene matches: 9. The CDR3 length is 15 residues. The CDR3 DNA sequence: TGTGCCAGTAGAGGGACTGACAGGGTAAATCAGCCCCAGCATTTT. Protein sequence: CASRGTDRVNQPQHF. Full variable domain (missing parts from reference TRBV19 and TRBJ1-5): DGGITQSPKYLFRKEGQNVTLSCEQNLNHDAMYWYRQDPGQGLRLIYYSQIVNDFQKGDIAEGYSVSREKKESFPLTVTSAQKNPTAFYLCASRGTDRVNQPQHFGDGTRLSIL.

The chain joins TRBV4-3 to TRBJ1-5, with D tentatively TRBD1 (5 bases). The CDR3 is 15 residues long. The ends were cut back, 0 bases at V and 9 bases at J, with 15 bases in the middle. Germline V gene lookup returns CDR1 LGHNA and CDR2 YSLEER. DNA of the CDR3: TGCGCCAGCAGCCAAGATTCAGGGCCTAGGATGCCCCAGCATTTT. This gives the protein CASSQDSGPRMPQHF.

The chain is built from TRBV5-1 and TRBJ2-1, with 13 bases matching TRBD2. The CDR3 runs 16 residues. Unmatched junction bases numbered 10, after V lost 3 bases and J lost 10 bases. Per germline, CDR1 SGHRS and CDR2 YFSETQ. The CDR3, as DNA: TGCGCCAGCAGCTCCCAACCCGGGACTAGCGGGAACGAGCAGTTCTTC. It yields the protein CASSSQPGTSGNEQFF.

This clone was picked up a small number of times. The chain joins TRBV19 to TRBJ2-3, with 9 bases lining up with TRBD2. Germline V gene data show CDR1 as LNHDA and CDR2 as SQIVND (reference sequence). The CDR3 extends over 16 amino acids. J gave up 3 bases and V 5 bases, and 9 bases lay outside the gene matches. As DNA, the CDR3 is TGTGCCAGTAGTGGTCCGACTAGCGGAGGGACAGATACGCAGTATTTT. This gives the protein CASSGPTSGGTDTQYF. Full variable domain (rest looked up from reference TRBV19 and TRBJ2-3): DGGITQSPKYLFRKEGQNVTLSCEQNLNHDAMYWYRQDPGQGLRLIYYSQIVNDFQKGDIAEGYSVSREKKESFPLTVTSAQKNPTAFYLCASSGPTSGGTDTQYFGPGTRLTVL.

The chain combines TRBV11-2 with TRBJ2-1; 10 bases match TRBD2. The germline V gene encodes CDR1 SGHAT and CDR2 FQNNGV. V was clipped by 4 bases and J by 0 bases; unmatched bases: 6. This CDR3 comprises 17 residues. CDR3 region: CASSSIGLADSYNEQFF. The CDR3 DNA reads as TGTGCCAGCAGCTCCATTGGACTAGCGGACTCCTACAATGAGCAGTTCTTC.

CDR3 loop: CASSPGQGRAAFF. The CDR3 nucleotides are TGTGCCAGCAGCCCTGGACAGGGACGTGCAGCTTTCTTT. The V and J genes are TRBV5-6 and TRBJ1-1; 8 bases fit TRBD1. This CDR3 has 13 amino acids. Trimming removed 4 bases from V and 10 bases from J; junction bases left unmatched: 9. Germline V gives CDR1 SGHDT, CDR2 YYEEEE.

This clone was observed a handful of times. CDR3 nucleotides: TGTGCCAGCAGCTCGAGGGAAGGGACGGCGCGAAACTATGGCTACACCTTC. Residues: CASSSREGTARNYGYTF. The chain recombines TRBV5-6 with TRBJ1-2, with a tentative D call TRBD1 (5 bases). CDR3 length: 17 residues. CDR1 is SGHDT and CDR2 is YYEEEE in the germline V gene. V was clipped by 3 bases and J by 2 bases, with 20 bases between them.

The chain uses TRBV28 and TRBJ2-6; TRBD1 matches 7 bases. CDR1 is MDHEN, CDR2 SYDVKM, per germline. This CDR3 region has 13 residues. V gave up 8 bases and J gave up 4 bases; unmatched junction bases: 2. The chain's CDR3 is CASGQAGANVLTF. The DNA of the CDR3 is TGTGCCAGCGGACAGGCGGGGGCCAACGTCCTGACTTTC. The full variable domain, rest sourced from reference TRBV28 and TRBJ2-6, is DVKVTQSSRYLVKRTGEKVFLECVQDMDHENMFWYRQDPGLGLRLIYFSYDVKMKEKGDIPEGYSVSREKKERFSLILESASTNQTSMYLCASGQAGANVLTFGAGSRLTVL.

The V gene is TRBV9, the J gene TRBJ2-3; 11 nucleotides agree with TRBD2. Germline CDR1 reads SGDLS; CDR2 reads YYNGEE. The V segment lost 5 bases and the J segment 4 bases; nucleotides outside the gene matches: 12. This CDR3 has 17 residues. CDR3: CASRPYIAGGLPDTQYF. The CDR3 coding sequence is TGTGCCAGCAGACCCTATATAGCGGGGGGGCTTCCAGATACGCAGTATTTT.

The rearrangement joins TRBV6-2 or TRBV6-3 to TRBJ1-2; TRBD1 might be the D (6 bases). The V end lost 6 bases, the J end lost 4 bases, and 15 bases lay between the germline ends. CDR1 is MNHEY and CDR2 is SVGEGT in the germline V gene. This CDR3 has 14 amino acids. CDR3 in amino acids: CASSQDSIRYGYTF. As DNA, the CDR3 is TGTGCCAGCAGCCAGGACAGCATTCGCTATGGCTACACCTTC.